A single sample gave rise to the 11 T cell receptor beta chains below, sequenced in a study of blood T cell repertoires in COVID-19. Clones were sequenced by immunoSEQ multiplex PCR, and TCRdb holds only the in-frame ones, with some missing. The sample has about 280,000 clones, roughly 89% seen once. The sequenced sample was peripheral blood. The receptors were sampled from a woman aged 25 to 39 with active or convalescent COVID-19.

The CDR3 nucleotides are TGTGCCAGCAGCTTAGGCACCCGGTTTACCAATCAGCCCCAGCATTTT. This sequence encodes CASSLGTRFTNQPQHF. This rearrangement joins TRBV7-2 to TRBJ1-5, with D uncertain. CDR1 SGHTA and CDR2 FQGNSA come from the germline V gene. Between the trimmed V and J ends, which lost 1 base and 3 bases, there was a span of 13 bases. The CDR3 length is 16 residues.

This chain connects TRBV7-6 to TRBJ2-7, with unresolved D. V was cut by 5 bases and J by 0 bases, with 11 bases left in between. Germline V gene sequence: CDR1 SGHVS, CDR2 FNYEAQ. The CDR3 sequence is 14 residues long. The DNA of the CDR3 is TGTGCCAGCAGCCATGCAACAGCCTCCTACGAGCAGTACTTC. Translated, it gives CASSHATASYEQYF.

The chain links TRBV18 to TRBJ1-2; D call uncertain. V lost 3 bases to trimming and J lost 0 bases, with 8 bases between them. CDR3 length equals 14 residues. Germline V gene sequence: CDR1 KGHSH, CDR2 LQKENI. This chain's CDR3 is CASSPASANYGYTF. CDR3 bases: TGTGCCAGCTCACCCGCCAGCGCTAACTATGGCTACACCTTC.

The chain carries TRBV9 and TRBJ2-1; 9 bases are a match to TRBD1. Germline-derived CDR1 and CDR2 are SGDLS and YYNGEE. The V segment lost 3 bases and the J segment 6 bases; nucleotides outside the gene matches: 13. This CDR3 spans 17 amino acids. The CDR3 sequence is CASSAFPGQGGRNEQFF. The DNA of the CDR3 is TGTGCCAGCAGCGCCTTTCCGGGACAGGGCGGGCGCAATGAGCAGTTCTTC.

A note on this clone: This sample includes further DNA sequences coding for the same CDR3. The J gene is TRBJ1-1, the V gene TRBV10-3; D is unresolved. The CDR3 spans 13 residues. The V gene lost 0 bases and the J gene lost 8 bases, with 10 bases spanning the gap. Per germline, CDR1 ENHRY and CDR2 SYGVKD. CDR3 residues: CAISESRGTEAFF. DNA for the CDR3: TGTGCCATCAGTGAGTCGCGGGGAACCGAAGCTTTCTTT.

The V and J genes are TRBV19 and TRBJ1-1, with D maybe TRBD1 (6 bases). Germline lookup yields CDR1 LNHDA and CDR2 SQIVND (reference sequence). The CDR3 has 13 amino acids. With 6 bases removed from V and 2 bases from J, the gap between germline ends came to 10 bases. In DNA form, the CDR3 reads TGTGCCAGTAGGGACAGTTTTAACACTGAAGCTTTCTTT. Residues: CASRDSFNTEAFF.

This clone was found once. DNA for the CDR3: TGCGCCAGCAGGAGCCTGCGGACAGGCGCTCAAGAGACCCAGTACTTC. Translated: CASRSLRTGAQETQYF. V is TRBV10-1 and J is TRBJ2-5, with 7 nucleotides matching TRBD1. This CDR3 is built from 16 residues. V was clipped by 6 bases and J by 2 bases; unmatched bases: 12. CDR1 and CDR2 from the germline V gene are WNHNN and SYGVQD (reference sequence).

This chain connects TRBV3-1 (or the pseudogene TRBV3-2) to TRBJ1-2, with TRBD1 matching over 8 bases. The CDR3 covers 16 residues. The J segment lost 6 bases and the V segment lost 3 bases, leaving 12 bases of the junction unmatched. Germline V lookup: CDR1 LGHDT, CDR2 YNNKEL (reference sequence). CDR3 sequence reads: CASSHRGQANKNGYTF. The CDR3 region has the DNA TGTGCCAGCAGCCACAGGGGACAGGCGAACAAGAATGGCTACACCTTC.

The rearrangement links TRBV18 to TRBJ1-4, with TRBD1 identical over 7 bases. Trimming cost V 3 bases and J 0 bases; bases outside gene matches: 10. The CDR3 has 18 residues. Germline assignment: CDR1 KGHSH and CDR2 LQKENI. CDR3 residues: CASSPGQIRASTNEKLFF. For the CDR3, the DNA is TGTGCCAGCTCACCGGGACAGATAAGAGCCTCAACTAATGAAAAACTGTTTTTT.

This sequence joins TRBV30 and TRBJ2-2, with TRBD2 as a possible D gene (6 bases). Germline CDR1 is GTSNPN and CDR2 is SVGIG (reference sequence). The V and J ends lost 3 bases and 4 bases respectively, with 12 bases between them. This CDR3 has 14 amino acids. The CDR3 DNA sequence: TGTGCCTGGAGGCTCGCGGGGAGCACCGGGGAGCTGTTTTTT. This translates into CAWRLAGSTGELFF.

This clone was found once. The chain carries TRBV5-1 and TRBJ1-6, with D tentatively TRBD1 (5 bases). Germline V lookup: CDR1 SGHRS, CDR2 YFSETQ. The V gene lost 0 bases and the J gene lost 4 bases, with 14 bases spanning the gap. The CDR3 runs to 17 residues. CDR3 in amino acids: CASSLEGRATYNSPLHF. DNA of the CDR3: TGCGCCAGCAGCTTGGAGGGGAGGGCAACTTATAATTCACCCCTCCACTTT.